The sequence of this TCR beta chain was determined in a study of T cell repertoires in cytomegalovirus infection. Study-wide context: In public TCR beta signatures, there were indications of both CMV infection and matching HLA type. Study-level points and caveats: The ex vivo response showed dominance by HLA-C-restricted CMV-specific TCR beta clonotypes. Of the TCR beta families, the public ones yielded a cumulative frequency that identified carriers of CMV plus the relevant HLA.

Comment on this clonotype: What it recognizes is unknown.

TCRdb re-called the reads through MiXCR, storing one row per CDR3 protein. Here the sample spans some 150,000 distinct CDR3 sequences, 20% to 25% being singletons. Germline loops: CDR1 MDHEN, CDR2 SYDVKM. The CDR3 has 15 amino acids. Trimming shortened V by 7 bases and J by 1 base, and 16 bases separated the two germline ends. Sequenced sample: PBMCs. This receptor was taken from a human donor in good health (CMV status not recorded). Some clones in this sample may be carry-over from other donors' samples. This chain links TRBV28 with TRBJ1-1; a possible D gene is TRBD1 (6 bases). The CDR3 DNA reads TGTGCCAGCACCGAACAGGGCAGGACGAACACTGAAGCTTTCTTT. Its translation: CASTEQGRTNTEAFF.